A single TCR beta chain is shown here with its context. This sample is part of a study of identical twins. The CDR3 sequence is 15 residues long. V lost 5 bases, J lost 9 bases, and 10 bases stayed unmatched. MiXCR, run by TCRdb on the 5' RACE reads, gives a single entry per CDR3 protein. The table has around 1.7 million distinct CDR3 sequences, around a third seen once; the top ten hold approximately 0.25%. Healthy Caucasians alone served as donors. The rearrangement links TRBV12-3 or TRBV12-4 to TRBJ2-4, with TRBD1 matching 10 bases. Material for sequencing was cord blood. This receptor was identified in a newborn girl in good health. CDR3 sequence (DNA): TGTGCCAGCAGTCCCCGGACAGGGGGTATGCCCATTCAGTACTTC. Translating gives CASSPRTGGMPIQYF.